The 10 T cell receptor beta chains below were found in one sample sequenced in a study of blood T cell repertoires in COVID-19. Sequencing used immunoSEQ multiplex PCR; TCRdb keeps in-frame clones, though not all of them. The sample shows about 200,000 clones, over 70% of them seen only once. Sequences were obtained from peripheral blood. Every receptor here comes from a woman in her seventies with acute or convalescent COVID-19.

This clone showed up just a few times. The chain combines TRBV10-3 with TRBJ1-2; TRBD1 matches 9 bases. The germline gives CDR1 ENHRY, CDR2 SYGVKD. The CDR3 loop spans 15 amino acids. J was trimmed by 2 bases and V by 10 bases; bases with no gene match: 11. DNA of the CDR3: TGTGCCACCACGGGATACAGGGGGCGAAACTATGGCTACACCTTC. Translating it yields CATTGYRGRNYGYTF.

The V call is TRBV3-1 (or the pseudogene TRBV3-2), the J call TRBJ1-1; D is possibly TRBD1 (6 bases). In germline, CDR1 is LGHDT, CDR2 YNNKEL (reference sequence). The CDR3 is 15 amino acids. V dropped 4 bases and J dropped 4 bases, with 16 bases sitting between them. The chain's CDR3 is CASSPSTGMITEAFF. In nucleotides, the CDR3 is TGTGCCAGCAGCCCTTCGACAGGAATGATCACTGAAGCTTTCTTT.

The rearrangement joins TRBV6-1 to TRBJ1-4; D is unclear. CDR3 size: 15 residues. The V end was cut by 2 bases, the J end by 0 bases, with 7 bases between. From germline, CDR1 is MNHNS and CDR2 SASEGT. Here the CDR3 DNA reads TGTGCCAGCAGTGAAAACCCAGCAACTAATGAAAAACTGTTTTTT. It encodes CASSENPATNEKLFF.

The chain couples TRBV12-5 to TRBJ1-3; no clear D gene. Germline loops: CDR1 LGHNT, CDR2 FRNRAP. V dropped 5 bases and J dropped 2 bases, with 7 bases sitting between them. The CDR3 runs 13 residues. CDR3 region: CASGHTAGNTIYF. Written as DNA, the CDR3 is TGTGCTAGTGGTCATACAGCTGGAAACACCATATATTTT.

The chain is built from TRBV19 and TRBJ2-3; maybe TRBD1 (6 bases). The CDR3 covers 16 residues. V gave up 5 bases and J gave up 2 bases, with 17 bases separating them. The germline CDR1 and CDR2 sequences are LNHDA and SQIVND (reference sequence). Here the CDR3 reads CASSVWTPGVTDTQYF. CDR3 bases: TGTGCCAGTAGTGTTTGGACCCCAGGGGTCACAGATACGCAGTATTTT.

The CDR3 loop reads CASSRGTGAGELFF. The CDR3 DNA follows: TGTGCCAGCAGTCGCGGGACAGGGGCCGGGGAGCTGTTTTTT. This sequence joins TRBV28 and TRBJ2-2, with TRBD1 identical over 10 bases. Germline V CDR1 and CDR2: MDHEN, SYDVKM. V dropped 5 bases and J dropped 6; count of bases not matched to a gene: 3. This CDR3 comprises 14 residues.

The genes are TRBV28 and TRBJ2-7, with 11 positions matching TRBD1. V shed 3 bases, J shed 3 bases, and the junction held 7 bases outside the gene matches. From germline, CDR1 is MDHEN and CDR2 SYDVKM. CDR3 length: 16 amino acids. The CDR3 region is CASSFGGDRGSYEQYF. CDR3 coding DNA: TGTGCCAGCAGTTTTGGGGGGGACAGGGGGAGCTACGAGCAGTACTTC.

The chain uses TRBV3-1 (or the pseudogene TRBV3-2) and TRBJ2-7; D is possibly TRBD2 (6 bases). The CDR3 loop spans 15 amino acids. The V gene lost 1 base and the J gene lost 4 bases, with 14 bases spanning the gap. CDR1 and CDR2 from the germline V gene are LGHDT and YNNKEL (reference sequence). The CDR3 region has the DNA TGTGCCAGCAGCCAAGGGGCTAGCGTCGAGTACGAGCAGTACTTC. Its protein is CASSQGASVEYEQYF.

J is TRBJ1-1 and V is TRBV15; D unclear. The V end was cut by 3 bases, the J end by 7 bases, with 15 bases between. The CDR3 covers 14 residues. Germline V gene sequence: CDR1 LNHNV, CDR2 YYDKDF (reference sequence). The CDR3 nucleotides read TGTGCCACCAGCAGCTTCCGGCGGCCCGGTGAAGCTTTCTTT. Its translation is CATSSFRRPGEAFF.

The V call is TRBV9, the J call TRBJ2-7, with a possible D match to TRBD2 (5 bases). The germline V gene encodes CDR1 SGDLS and CDR2 YYNGEE. Trimming cost V 3 bases and J 1 base, with 14 bases left between them. The CDR3 runs 15 residues. As DNA, the CDR3 is TGTGCCAGCAGCGAGGCGGGTGGACCGTCCTACGAGCAGTACTTC. Translated, it gives CASSEAGGPSYEQYF. The entire variable domain, with the rest obtained from reference TRBV9 and TRBJ2-7, is as follows: DSGVTQTPKHLITATGQRVTLRCSPRSGDLSVYWYQQSLDQGLQFLIQYYNGEERAKGNILERFSAQQFPDLHSELNLSSLELGDSALYFCASSEAGGPSYEQYFGPGTRLTVT.